This is a list of T cell receptor beta chains from one sample in a study of blood T cell repertoires in COVID-19. TCRdb's copy holds only in-frame clones and misses some; the assay was immunoSEQ multiplex PCR. The sample includes 400,000 or so clones, around 91% of them seen just once. Sequencing used peripheral blood. These receptors came from a woman aged 40 to 55 with COVID-19, enrolled during active disease. CDR3s include the opening cysteine and the closing phenylalanine or tryptophan. Each record gives: D gene, J gene, V gene, clone size, CDR3 DNA, CDR3 protein. The D gene is left open where the match is weak. Size values are once, few and many counts, or a class for expanded clones, and some rows have none.

d_gene: TRBD1
j_gene: TRBJ1-3
v_gene: TRBV9
abundance: NA
CDR3nt: TGTGCCAGCAGCGTAGCTACGGGGATGGGACAGACCTCTGGAAACACCATATATTTT
CDR3aa: CASSVATGMGQTSGNTIYF

d_gene: TRBD1
j_gene: TRBJ1-5
v_gene: TRBV2
abundance: NA
CDR3nt: TGTGCCGCGGGTGACAGGGTAGATCAGCCCCAGCATTTT
CDR3aa: CAAGDRVDQPQHF

d_gene: NA
j_gene: TRBJ1-5
v_gene: TRBV5-1
abundance: NA
CDR3nt: TGCGCCAGCAGCTTCACGGGTGAAAGCAATCAGCCCCAGCATTTT
CDR3aa: CASSFTGESNQPQHF

d_gene: TRBD1
j_gene: TRBJ1-2
v_gene: TRBV24-1
abundance: NA
CDR3nt: TGTGCCACCAGGGGGGACAGTCCTAACTATGGCTACACCTTC
CDR3aa: CATRGDSPNYGYTF

d_gene: NA
j_gene: TRBJ1-5
v_gene: TRBV6-2/TRBV6-3
abundance: NA
CDR3nt: TGTGCCAGCAGTTACCGGGGAAATAATCAGCCCCAGCATTTT
CDR3aa: CASSYRGNNQPQHF

d_gene: NA
j_gene: TRBJ2-7
v_gene: TRBV7-9
abundance: NA
CDR3nt: TGTGCCAGCAGCTCCTTTATCCTCCCCTACGAGCAGTACTTC
CDR3aa: CASSSFILPYEQYF

d_gene: NA
j_gene: TRBJ2-1
v_gene: TRBV9
abundance: NA
CDR3nt: TGTGCCAGCAGCGTAGAAGGGGTAAGCTCCTACAATGAGCAGTTCTTC
CDR3aa: CASSVEGVSSYNEQFF

d_gene: NA
j_gene: TRBJ2-1
v_gene: TRBV3-1/TRBV3-2
abundance: NA
CDR3nt: TGTGCCAGCAGCCAATATAGGGGGGGGACAATCAATGAGCAGTTCTTC
CDR3aa: CASSQYRGGTINEQFF

d_gene: NA
j_gene: TRBJ2-2
v_gene: TRBV9
abundance: once
CDR3nt: TGTGCCAGCAGCATAGACTCGGGTTCCGGGGAGCTGTTTTTT
CDR3aa: CASSIDSGSGELFF

d_gene: NA
j_gene: TRBJ1-6
v_gene: TRBV19
abundance: NA
CDR3nt: TGTGCCAGTAGTATAGATTCGTTGCGGTCTTCCCCAAAATTCCTCCACTTT
CDR3aa: CASSIDSLRSSPKFLHF

d_gene: TRBD1
j_gene: TRBJ2-7
v_gene: TRBV27
abundance: NA
CDR3nt: TGTGCCAGCAGTTTGGGACAGGGATGGTTAGTCGAGCAGTACTTC
CDR3aa: CASSLGQGWLVEQYF

d_gene: NA
j_gene: TRBJ1-6
v_gene: TRBV5-8
abundance: NA
CDR3nt: TGTGCCAGCAGCTTGACACAGGGATCCTATAATTCACCCCTCCACTTT
CDR3aa: CASSLTQGSYNSPLHF

d_gene: NA
j_gene: TRBJ2-3
v_gene: TRBV7-9
abundance: NA
CDR3nt: TGTGCCAGCAGAGGGGGATCTAGCACAGATACGCAGTATTTT
CDR3aa: CASRGGSSTDTQYF

d_gene: NA
j_gene: TRBJ1-1
v_gene: TRBV28
abundance: NA
CDR3nt: TGTGCCAGCAGTTTACCAGTGAACACTGAAGCTTTCTTT
CDR3aa: CASSLPVNTEAFF

d_gene: TRBD1
j_gene: TRBJ1-2
v_gene: TRBV5-1
abundance: NA
CDR3nt: TGCGCCAGCAGCTTGGAGGGGGCGCCTACGGTCGGCTACACCTTC
CDR3aa: CASSLEGAPTVGYTF

d_gene: TRBD2
j_gene: TRBJ2-1
v_gene: TRBV27
abundance: NA
CDR3nt: TGTGCCAGCACTACACTCCCGGGACTAGCGGGAGAGCAGTTCTTC
CDR3aa: CASTTLPGLAGEQFF

d_gene: NA
j_gene: TRBJ2-1
v_gene: TRBV30
abundance: NA
CDR3nt: TGTGCCTGGAGGGTGGCGGGGGCCAATGAGCAGTTCTTC
CDR3aa: CAWRVAGANEQFF

d_gene: TRBD2
j_gene: TRBJ2-1
v_gene: TRBV6-2/TRBV6-3
abundance: NA
CDR3nt: TGTGCCAGCAGTTACTCGGCTAGCGGGGGGTTGGATGAGCAGTTCTTC
CDR3aa: CASSYSASGGLDEQFF

d_gene: NA
j_gene: TRBJ1-1
v_gene: TRBV7-8
abundance: NA
CDR3nt: TGTGCCAGCAGCTTATCGGCAGATGGGGCCACTGAAGCTTTCTTT
CDR3aa: CASSLSADGATEAFF

d_gene: TRBD2
j_gene: TRBJ2-3
v_gene: TRBV5-1
abundance: NA
CDR3nt: TGCGCCAGCAGCTTGGACTCGGGAGGGCCGACAGATACGCAGTATTTT
CDR3aa: CASSLDSGGPTDTQYF

d_gene: NA
j_gene: TRBJ2-2
v_gene: TRBV24-1
abundance: once
CDR3nt: TGTGCCACCAGTGATTCAGGGGCGCACACCGGGGAGCTGTTTTTT
CDR3aa: CATSDSGAHTGELFF

d_gene: NA
j_gene: TRBJ1-2
v_gene: TRBV3-1/TRBV3-2
abundance: few
CDR3nt: TGTGCCAGCAGCCAAGGTTCATCGGAGTATGGCTACACCTTC
CDR3aa: CASSQGSSEYGYTF

d_gene: NA
j_gene: TRBJ1-2
v_gene: TRBV15
abundance: few
CDR3nt: TGTGCCACCTCGTCCGGAGGGGTGCCCTATGGCTACACCTTC
CDR3aa: CATSSGGVPYGYTF

d_gene: NA
j_gene: TRBJ1-2
v_gene: TRBV7-9
abundance: NA
CDR3nt: TGTGCCAGCAGCTTAGTGGGTCAGGGTTATGGCTACACCTTC
CDR3aa: CASSLVGQGYGYTF

d_gene: TRBD2
j_gene: TRBJ2-1
v_gene: TRBV12-3/TRBV12-4
abundance: NA
CDR3nt: TGTGCCAGCAGTATCTATAGCGGGAACGAGCAGTTCTTC
CDR3aa: CASSIYSGNEQFF

d_gene: TRBD1
j_gene: TRBJ1-2
v_gene: TRBV9
abundance: NA
CDR3nt: TGTGCCAGCAGTCATCCGGGACAGCCGCAAGGCTACACCTTC
CDR3aa: CASSHPGQPQGYTF

d_gene: NA
j_gene: TRBJ1-1
v_gene: TRBV7-9
abundance: NA
CDR3nt: TGTGCCAGCAGCTTGACAGTGAACACTGAAGCTTTCTTT
CDR3aa: CASSLTVNTEAFF

d_gene: NA
j_gene: TRBJ2-1
v_gene: TRBV5-1
abundance: NA
CDR3nt: TGCGCCAGCAGCTTGTCGGGAAGTGGCAATGAGCAGTTCTTC
CDR3aa: CASSLSGSGNEQFF

d_gene: NA
j_gene: TRBJ1-2
v_gene: TRBV21-1
abundance: NA
CDR3nt: TGTGCCATCAACGCGGCCGTGGGGGGACAGCACTATGGCTACACCTTC
CDR3aa: CAINAAVGGQHYGYTF

d_gene: TRBD1
j_gene: TRBJ2-2
v_gene: TRBV7-8
abundance: once
CDR3nt: TGTGCCAGCAGCTTAGAGTCACAGGGGTCGGTGACCGGGGAGCTGTTTTTT
CDR3aa: CASSLESQGSVTGELFF

d_gene: NA
j_gene: TRBJ1-1
v_gene: TRBV28
abundance: NA
CDR3nt: TGTGCCAGCAGTTTTAAAGGGGGTGGGAACACTGAAGCTTTCTTT
CDR3aa: CASSFKGGGNTEAFF

d_gene: TRBD1
j_gene: TRBJ2-1
v_gene: TRBV7-3
abundance: NA
CDR3nt: TGTGCCAGCAGCTCCAGAGCCCCTCGGACAGGGAGTATGGATGAGCAGTTCTTC
CDR3aa: CASSSRAPRTGSMDEQFF

d_gene: TRBD1
j_gene: TRBJ1-4
v_gene: TRBV28
abundance: NA
CDR3nt: TGTGCCAGCAGGGGACAGGAAAAACTGTTTTTT
CDR3aa: CASRGQEKLFF

d_gene: TRBD1
j_gene: TRBJ1-2
v_gene: TRBV5-4
abundance: NA
CDR3nt: TGTGCCAGCAGTCGACAGGGGCTCGGTGGCTACACCTTC
CDR3aa: CASSRQGLGGYTF

d_gene: NA
j_gene: TRBJ2-1
v_gene: TRBV10-2
abundance: NA
CDR3nt: TGCGCCAGCAGTGAGTACCTACCAATACAGTTCTTC
CDR3aa: CASSEYLPIQFF

d_gene: TRBD1
j_gene: TRBJ1-5
v_gene: TRBV2
abundance: NA
CDR3nt: TGTGCCAGCAGTGGAGGGACAGGGGGAAGAAATCAGCCCCAGCATTTT
CDR3aa: CASSGGTGGRNQPQHF

d_gene: NA
j_gene: TRBJ1-2
v_gene: TRBV27
abundance: NA
CDR3nt: TGTGCCAGCAGTCCCCGAGGAGGGGCGAGGGGCTACACCTTC
CDR3aa: CASSPRGGARGYTF

d_gene: NA
j_gene: TRBJ2-7
v_gene: TRBV20-1
abundance: NA
CDR3nt: TGCAGTGCTGGACAGCCCTACGAGCAGTACTTC
CDR3aa: CSAGQPYEQYF

d_gene: TRBD2
j_gene: TRBJ2-3
v_gene: TRBV5-6
abundance: NA
CDR3nt: TGTGCCAGCAGCTTGGTAGCGGGGGGTGGAGATACGCAGTATTTT
CDR3aa: CASSLVAGGGDTQYF

d_gene: TRBD1
j_gene: TRBJ1-5
v_gene: TRBV5-5
abundance: once
CDR3nt: TGTGCCAGCAGCTTGGGGCCTGACAGGGGAAATAGCAATCAGCCCCAGCATTTT
CDR3aa: CASSLGPDRGNSNQPQHF

d_gene: TRBD1
j_gene: TRBJ1-2
v_gene: TRBV19
abundance: NA
CDR3nt: TGTGCCAGTAGTATAGATACAGGGGGCGCGAATGGCTACACCTTC
CDR3aa: CASSIDTGGANGYTF

d_gene: TRBD1
j_gene: TRBJ1-2
v_gene: TRBV19
abundance: NA
CDR3nt: TGTGCCAGTAGTTCGGGACAGGGGATCTATGGCTACACCTTC
CDR3aa: CASSSGQGIYGYTF

d_gene: TRBD2
j_gene: TRBJ2-1
v_gene: TRBV19
abundance: NA
CDR3nt: TGTGCCAGTAGCCGACTAGCGGGAGGGAATGAGCAGTTCTTC
CDR3aa: CASSRLAGGNEQFF

d_gene: TRBD1
j_gene: TRBJ2-7
v_gene: TRBV28
abundance: NA
CDR3nt: TGTGCCAGCAGCAATGGACAGGGGGCGTACGAGCAGTACTTC
CDR3aa: CASSNGQGAYEQYF

d_gene: NA
j_gene: TRBJ1-3
v_gene: TRBV3-1/TRBV3-2
abundance: NA
CDR3nt: TGTGCCAGCAGCCAAGAATACAGCTCTGGAAACACCATATATTTT
CDR3aa: CASSQEYSSGNTIYF

d_gene: TRBD1
j_gene: TRBJ2-4
v_gene: TRBV28
abundance: once
CDR3nt: TGTGCCAGCAGTCCTCGGACAGGGAGAGGTCTCGCCAAAAACATTCAGTACTTC
CDR3aa: CASSPRTGRGLAKNIQYF

d_gene: NA
j_gene: TRBJ1-2
v_gene: TRBV7-9
abundance: NA
CDR3nt: TGTGCCAGCAGCCGCCTCACAGGGAATGGCTACACCTTC
CDR3aa: CASSRLTGNGYTF

d_gene: TRBD1
j_gene: TRBJ2-3
v_gene: TRBV30
abundance: NA
CDR3nt: TGTGCCTGGGAGACAGGGGCCCATACGCAGTATTTT
CDR3aa: CAWETGAHTQYF

d_gene: NA
j_gene: TRBJ1-3
v_gene: TRBV6-1
abundance: few
CDR3nt: TGTGCCAGCAGTGACAGGGGAGGGGGAAACACCATATATTTT
CDR3aa: CASSDRGGGNTIYF

d_gene: TRBD1
j_gene: TRBJ2-1
v_gene: TRBV9
abundance: NA
CDR3nt: TGTGCCAGCAGCGAAGGAGCGGGACAGGGTGGGAATGAGCAGTTCTTC
CDR3aa: CASSEGAGQGGNEQFF

d_gene: NA
j_gene: TRBJ1-3
v_gene: TRBV5-6
abundance: NA
CDR3nt: TGTGCCAGCAGCGTTCTACAGGGTTTAGGAGACACCATATATTTT
CDR3aa: CASSVLQGLGDTIYF